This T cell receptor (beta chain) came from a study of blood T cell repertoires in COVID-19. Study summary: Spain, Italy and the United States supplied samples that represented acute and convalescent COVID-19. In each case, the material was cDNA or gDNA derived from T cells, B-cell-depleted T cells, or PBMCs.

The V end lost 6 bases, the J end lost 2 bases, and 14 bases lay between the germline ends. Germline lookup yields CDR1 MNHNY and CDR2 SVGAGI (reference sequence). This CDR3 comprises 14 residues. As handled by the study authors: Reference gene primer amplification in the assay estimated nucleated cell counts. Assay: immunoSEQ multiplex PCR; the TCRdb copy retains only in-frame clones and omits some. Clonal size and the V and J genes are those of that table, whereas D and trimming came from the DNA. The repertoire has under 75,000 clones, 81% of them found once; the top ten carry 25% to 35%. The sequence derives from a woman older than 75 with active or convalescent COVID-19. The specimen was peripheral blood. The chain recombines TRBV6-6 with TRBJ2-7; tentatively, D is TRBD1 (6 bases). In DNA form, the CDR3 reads TGTGCCAGCAGGGACGGTGGGGACACCTACGAGCAGTACTTC. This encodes CASRDGGDTYEQYF.